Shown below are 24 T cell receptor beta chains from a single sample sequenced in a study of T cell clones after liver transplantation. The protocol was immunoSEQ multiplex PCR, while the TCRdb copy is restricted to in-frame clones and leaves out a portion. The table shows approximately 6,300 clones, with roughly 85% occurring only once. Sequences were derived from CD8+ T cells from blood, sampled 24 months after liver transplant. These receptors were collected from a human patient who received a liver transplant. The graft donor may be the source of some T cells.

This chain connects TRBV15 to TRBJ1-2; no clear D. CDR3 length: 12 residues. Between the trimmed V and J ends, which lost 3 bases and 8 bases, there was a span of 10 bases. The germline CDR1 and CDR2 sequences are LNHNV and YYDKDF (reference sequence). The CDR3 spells CATSRTLGGYTF. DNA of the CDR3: TGTGCCACCAGCAGGACCCTTGGGGGCTACACCTTC.

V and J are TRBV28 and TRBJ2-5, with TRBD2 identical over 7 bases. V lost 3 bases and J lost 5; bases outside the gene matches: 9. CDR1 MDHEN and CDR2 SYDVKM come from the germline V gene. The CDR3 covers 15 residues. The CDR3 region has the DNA TGTGCCAGCAGTTTTGTCCCTAGCGGAGGGGAGACCCAGTACTTC. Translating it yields CASSFVPSGGETQYF.

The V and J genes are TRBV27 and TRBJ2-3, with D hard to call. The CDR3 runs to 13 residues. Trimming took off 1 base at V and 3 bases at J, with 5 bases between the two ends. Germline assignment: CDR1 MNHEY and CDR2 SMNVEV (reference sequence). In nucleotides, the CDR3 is TGTGCCAGCAGTTTATTAGGAACAGATACGCAGTATTTT. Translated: CASSLLGTDTQYF.

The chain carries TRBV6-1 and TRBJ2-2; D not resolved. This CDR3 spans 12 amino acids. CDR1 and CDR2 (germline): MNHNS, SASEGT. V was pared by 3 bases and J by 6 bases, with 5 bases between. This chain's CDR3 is CASSDPAGELFF. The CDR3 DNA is TGTGCCAGCAGTGACCCCGCCGGGGAGCTGTTTTTT.

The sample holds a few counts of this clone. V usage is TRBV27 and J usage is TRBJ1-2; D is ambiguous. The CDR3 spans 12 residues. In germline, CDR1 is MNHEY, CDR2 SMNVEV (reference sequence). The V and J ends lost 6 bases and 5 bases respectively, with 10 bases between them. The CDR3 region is CASRYSAYGYTF. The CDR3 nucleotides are TGTGCCAGCAGATACTCGGCGTATGGCTACACCTTC.

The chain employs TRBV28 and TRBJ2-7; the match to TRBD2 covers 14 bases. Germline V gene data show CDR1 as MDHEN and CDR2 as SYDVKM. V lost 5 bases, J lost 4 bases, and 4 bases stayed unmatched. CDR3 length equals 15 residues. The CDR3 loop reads CASSPGTSGSYEQYF. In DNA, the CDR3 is TGTGCCAGCAGTCCGGGGACTAGCGGGAGTTACGAGCAGTACTTC.

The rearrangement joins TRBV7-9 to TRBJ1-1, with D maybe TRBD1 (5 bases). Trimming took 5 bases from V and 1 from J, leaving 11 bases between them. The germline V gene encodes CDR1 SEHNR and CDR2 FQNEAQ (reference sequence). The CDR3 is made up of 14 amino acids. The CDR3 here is CASSPHQGNTEAFF. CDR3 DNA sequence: TGTGCCAGCAGCCCACACCAGGGGAACACTGAAGCTTTCTTT.

CDR3 in amino acids: CASSYEDYHYEQYF. CDR3 sequence (DNA): TGTGCCAGCAGTTATGAGGACTACCACTACGAGCAGTACTTC. V and J are TRBV6-5 and TRBJ2-7; a weak D match, TRBD2 (6 bases). The length of the CDR3 is 14 residues. The V and J ends lost 3 bases and 3 bases respectively, with 12 bases between them. Per germline, CDR1 MNHEY and CDR2 SVGAGI.

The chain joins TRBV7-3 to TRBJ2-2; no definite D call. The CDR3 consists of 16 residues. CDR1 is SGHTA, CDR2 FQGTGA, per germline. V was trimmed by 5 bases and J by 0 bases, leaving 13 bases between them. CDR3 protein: CASSPTPVSNTGELFF. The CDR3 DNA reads TGTGCCAGCAGCCCCACCCCGGTGTCGAACACCGGGGAGCTGTTTTTT.

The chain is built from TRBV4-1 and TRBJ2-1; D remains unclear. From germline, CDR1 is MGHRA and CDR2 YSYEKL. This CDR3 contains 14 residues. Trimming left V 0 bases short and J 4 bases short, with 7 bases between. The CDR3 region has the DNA TGCGCCAGCAGCCAAGAAACTCGTTACAATGAGCAGTTCTTC. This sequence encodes CASSQETRYNEQFF.

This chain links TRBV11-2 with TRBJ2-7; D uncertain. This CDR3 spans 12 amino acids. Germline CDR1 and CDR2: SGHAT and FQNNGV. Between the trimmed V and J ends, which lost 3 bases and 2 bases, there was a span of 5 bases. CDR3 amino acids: CASSFGTYEQYF. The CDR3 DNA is TGTGCCAGCAGCTTTGGAACCTACGAGCAGTACTTC.

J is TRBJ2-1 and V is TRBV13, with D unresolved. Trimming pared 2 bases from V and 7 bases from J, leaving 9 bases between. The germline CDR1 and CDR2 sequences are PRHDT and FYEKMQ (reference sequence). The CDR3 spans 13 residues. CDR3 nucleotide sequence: TGTGCCAGCAGCTTACCCCTCTTAAATGAGCAGTTCTTC. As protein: CASSLPLLNEQFF. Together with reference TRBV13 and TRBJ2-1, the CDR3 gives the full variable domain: AAGVIQSPRHLIKEKRETATLKCYPIPRHDTVYWYQQGPGQDPQFLISFYEKMQSDKGSIPDRFSAQQFSDYHSELNMSSLELGDSALYFCASSLPLLNEQFFGPGTRLTVL.

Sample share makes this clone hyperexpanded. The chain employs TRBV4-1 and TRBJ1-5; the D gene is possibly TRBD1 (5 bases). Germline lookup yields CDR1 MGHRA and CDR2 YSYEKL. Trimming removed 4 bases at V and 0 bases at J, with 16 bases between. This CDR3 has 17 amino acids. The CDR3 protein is CASSRDDRAYSNQPQHF. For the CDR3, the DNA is TGCGCCAGCAGCCGAGACGACAGAGCCTATAGCAATCAGCCCCAGCATTTT.

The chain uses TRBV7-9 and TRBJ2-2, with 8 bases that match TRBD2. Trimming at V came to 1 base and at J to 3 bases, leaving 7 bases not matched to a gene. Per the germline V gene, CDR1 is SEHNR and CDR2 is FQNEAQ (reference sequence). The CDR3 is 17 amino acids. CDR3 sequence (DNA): TGTGCCAGCAGCTTAGGCAATCGGGAGGGCTACACCGGGGAGCTGTTTTTT. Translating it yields CASSLGNREGYTGELFF. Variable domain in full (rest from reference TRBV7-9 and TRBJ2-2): DTGVSQNPRHKITKRGQNVTFRCDPISEHNRLYWYRQTLGQGPEFLTYFQNEAQLEKSRLLSDRFSAERPKGSFSTLEIQRTEQGDSAMYLCASSLGNREGYTGELFFGEGSRLTVL.

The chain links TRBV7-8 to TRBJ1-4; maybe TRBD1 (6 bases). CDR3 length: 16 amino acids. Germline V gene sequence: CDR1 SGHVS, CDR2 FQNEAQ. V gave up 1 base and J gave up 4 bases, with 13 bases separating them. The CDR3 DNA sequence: TGTGCCAGCAGCTTAGGTCGGACAGCATATAATGAAAAACTGTTTTTT. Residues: CASSLGRTAYNEKLFF.

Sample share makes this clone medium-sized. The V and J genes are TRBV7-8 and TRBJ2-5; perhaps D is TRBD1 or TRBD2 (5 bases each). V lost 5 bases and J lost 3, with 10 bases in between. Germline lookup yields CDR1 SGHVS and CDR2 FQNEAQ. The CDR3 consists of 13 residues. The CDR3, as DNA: TGTGCCAGCAGCAACCGGGACGAAGAGACCCAGTACTTC. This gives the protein CASSNRDEETQYF.

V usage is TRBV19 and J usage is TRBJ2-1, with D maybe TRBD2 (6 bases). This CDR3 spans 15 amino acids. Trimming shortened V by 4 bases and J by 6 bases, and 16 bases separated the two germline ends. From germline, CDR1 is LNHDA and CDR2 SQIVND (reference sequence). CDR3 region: CASSSPRRAVNEQFF. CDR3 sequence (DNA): TGTGCCAGTAGTAGCCCTCGGAGGGCCGTCAATGAGCAGTTCTTC.

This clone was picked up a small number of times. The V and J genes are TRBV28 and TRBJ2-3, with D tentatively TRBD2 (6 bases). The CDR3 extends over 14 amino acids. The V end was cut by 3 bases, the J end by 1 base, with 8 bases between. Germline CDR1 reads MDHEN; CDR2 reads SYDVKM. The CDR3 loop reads CASSFVAGTDTQYF. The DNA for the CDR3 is TGTGCCAGCAGTTTCGTAGCGGGCACAGATACGCAGTATTTT.

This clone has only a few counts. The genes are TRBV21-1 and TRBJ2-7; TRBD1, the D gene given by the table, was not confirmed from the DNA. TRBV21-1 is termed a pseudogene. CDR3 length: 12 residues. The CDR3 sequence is CASPDRAYEQYF. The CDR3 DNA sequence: TGTGCCAGCCCGGACAGGGCCTACGAGCAGTACTTC.

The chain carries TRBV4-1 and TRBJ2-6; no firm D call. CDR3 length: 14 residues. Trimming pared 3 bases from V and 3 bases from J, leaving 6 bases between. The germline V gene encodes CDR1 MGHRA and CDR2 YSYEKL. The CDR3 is CASSQGNGANVLTF. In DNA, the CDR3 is TGCGCCAGCAGCCAGGGCAATGGGGCCAACGTCCTGACTTTC.

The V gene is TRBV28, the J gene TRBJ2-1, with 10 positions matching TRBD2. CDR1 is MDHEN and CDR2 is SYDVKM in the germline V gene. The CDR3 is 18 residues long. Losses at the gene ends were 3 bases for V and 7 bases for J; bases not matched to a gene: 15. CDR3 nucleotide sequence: TGTGCCAGCAGTTTTGCTAGCGGGAGAGGGGCAGTTTTTAATGAGCAGTTCTTC. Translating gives CASSFASGRGAVFNEQFF.

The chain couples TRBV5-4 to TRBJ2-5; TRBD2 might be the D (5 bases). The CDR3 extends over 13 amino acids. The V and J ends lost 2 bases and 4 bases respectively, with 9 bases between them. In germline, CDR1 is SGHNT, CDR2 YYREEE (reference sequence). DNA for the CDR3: TGTGCCAGCAGCTTTGCAGGAGGAGAGACCCAGTACTTC. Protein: CASSFAGGETQYF.

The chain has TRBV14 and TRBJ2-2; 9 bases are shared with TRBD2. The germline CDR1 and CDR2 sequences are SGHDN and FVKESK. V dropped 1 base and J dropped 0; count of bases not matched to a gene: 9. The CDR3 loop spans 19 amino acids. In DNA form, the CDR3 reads TGTGCCAGCAGCCAAGGCCCGACTAGCGGTAAGCCGAACACCGGGGAGCTGTTTTTT. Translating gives CASSQGPTSGKPNTGELFF.

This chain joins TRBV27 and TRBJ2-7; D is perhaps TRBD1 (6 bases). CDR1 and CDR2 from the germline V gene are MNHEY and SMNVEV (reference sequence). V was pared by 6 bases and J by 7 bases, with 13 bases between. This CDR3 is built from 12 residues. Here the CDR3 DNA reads TGTGCCAGCAGAACAGGGTTGGGGGAGCAGTACTTC. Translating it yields CASRTGLGEQYF.